The 2 T cell receptor beta chains reported below all come from one sample, sequenced in a study of post-analysis software for immune sequencing data. The study's findings and limits: Patients showed TRBV5-6, TRBV5-1 and TRBV20-1 among roughly 5 TRBV segments more frequent than in controls.

TCR beta cDNA libraries included unique molecular identifiers. From the PCR reads, TCRdb called clonotypes with MiXCR, one entry per CDR3 protein. The sample has roughly 600,000 distinct CDR3 sequences; around 40% are singletons. Which antigens these TCRs recognize remains unknown. The sequencing input was blood. The receptors derive from a girl under 18 with multiple sclerosis.

This clonotype was seen once. V is TRBV14 and J is TRBJ2-5, with D perhaps TRBD2 (6 bases). The CDR3 consists of 14 residues. In germline, CDR1 is SGHDN, CDR2 FVKESK. V was shortened by 4 bases and J by 5 bases, with 14 bases between the two germline ends. CDR3 region: CASSPLGGWETQYF. CDR3 in DNA: TGTGCCAGCAGCCCATTGGGAGGTTGGGAGACCCAGTACTTC.

V and J are TRBV7-2 and TRBJ2-3; maybe TRBD2 (6 bases). Looked up from germline, CDR1 is SGHTA and CDR2 is FQGNSA. With 5 bases removed from V and 2 bases from J, the gap between germline ends came to 20 bases. The CDR3 has 17 amino acids. The CDR3 DNA sequence: TGTGCCAGCAGCGGGACTTTTGGAGCGGACTACACAGATACGCAGTATTTT. Translation: CASSGTFGADYTDTQYF. The variable domain in full, completed from reference TRBV7-2 and TRBJ2-3, reads GAGVSQSPSNKVTEKGKDVELRCDPISGHTALYWYRQSLGQGLEFLIYFQGNSAPDKSGLPSDRFSAERTGGSVSTLTIQRTQQEDSAVYLCASSGTFGADYTDTQYFGPGTRLTVL.